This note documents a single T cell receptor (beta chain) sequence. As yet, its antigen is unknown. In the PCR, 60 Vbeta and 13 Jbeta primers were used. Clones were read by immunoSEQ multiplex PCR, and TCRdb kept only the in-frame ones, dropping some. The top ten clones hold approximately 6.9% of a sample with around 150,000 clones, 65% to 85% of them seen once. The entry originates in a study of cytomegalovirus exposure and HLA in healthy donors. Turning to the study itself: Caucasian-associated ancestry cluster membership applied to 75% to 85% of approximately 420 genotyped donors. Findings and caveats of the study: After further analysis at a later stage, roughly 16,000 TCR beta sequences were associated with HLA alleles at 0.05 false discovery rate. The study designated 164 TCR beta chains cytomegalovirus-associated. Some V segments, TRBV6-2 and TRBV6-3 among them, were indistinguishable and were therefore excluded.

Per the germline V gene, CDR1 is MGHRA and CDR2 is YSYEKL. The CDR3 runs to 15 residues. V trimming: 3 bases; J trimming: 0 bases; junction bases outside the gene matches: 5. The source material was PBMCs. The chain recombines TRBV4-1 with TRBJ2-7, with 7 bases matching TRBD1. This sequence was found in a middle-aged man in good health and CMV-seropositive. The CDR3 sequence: CASSHFRDSSYEQYF. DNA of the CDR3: TGCGCCAGCAGCCACTTCAGGGACAGCTCCTACGAGCAGTACTTC.